This T cell receptor (beta chain) was sequenced in a study of blood T cell repertoires in COVID-19. The assay was immunoSEQ multiplex PCR, and TCRdb's table has in-frame clones only and misses some. The top ten hold about 3% of the sample, which has 390,000 or so clones, approximately 88% seen once. Deletions cut 3 bases from V and 10 bases from J, with 14 bases between. CDR3 length equals 13 residues. CDR1 and CDR2 from the germline V gene are SGDLS and YYNGEE. This receptor was obtained from a woman in her twenties or thirties with COVID-19, enrolled during active disease. Input material: peripheral blood. The chain joins TRBV9 to TRBJ2-1; a possible D gene is TRBD2 (6 bases). CDR3 loop: CASSATRGSEQFF. CDR3 nucleotides: TGTGCCAGCAGCGCGACTAGGGGATCGGAGCAGTTCTTC.